A selection of T cell receptor beta chains follows, all from one sample in a study of cytomegalovirus exposure and HLA in healthy donors. The method was immunoSEQ multiplex PCR; TCRdb's version includes in-frame clones alone and lacks a portion of them. Recorded here are 170,000 or so clones; the top ten clones represent 2% to 2.5%. Sample: PBMCs. These receptors were collected from a young man in good health and CMV-seronegative. Both conserved end residues are part of each CDR3. Each record gives: V gene, D gene, J gene, CDR3 DNA, CDR3 protein. A D gene is named only where the DNA matches it firmly.

TRBV7-2	TRBD1	TRBJ1-5	TGTGCCAGCAGCCTATATACAGGGGGAGGCCAGCCCCAGCATTTT	CASSLYTGGGQPQHF
TRBV19	TRBD1	TRBJ2-3	TGTGCCAGTAGCATTGGACAGGCTCAATTCACAGATACGCAGTATTTT	CASSIGQAQFTDTQYF
TRBV7-9	-	TRBJ2-7	TGTGCCAGCAGCTTAGCCAGGGTATCTCGCGAGCAGTACTTC	CASSLARVSREQYF
TRBV5-4	-	TRBJ2-3	TGTGCCAGCTCCCATAAGACGGACTCCACAGATACGCAGTATTTT	CASSHKTDSTDTQYF
TRBV30	-	TRBJ2-7	TGTGCCTGGAGTCCCACCCCCTATCGGGAGCAGTACTTC	CAWSPTPYREQYF
TRBV5-4	TRBD1	TRBJ1-1	TGTGCCAGCAGCCGTAGGGACAGGGGAAACACTGAAGCTTTCTTT	CASSRRDRGNTEAFF
TRBV11-2	TRBD2	TRBJ2-3	TGTGCCAGCAGCCCAAGCGGGAGTGGGACAGATACGCAGTATTTT	CASSPSGSGTDTQYF
TRBV9	-	TRBJ1-3	TGTGCCAGCAGCGGACGGGGAGGCACCATATATTTT	CASSGRGGTIYF
TRBV10-3	-	TRBJ2-6	TGTGCCATCAGTGAGTCGGCAGGGACTGGGGCCAACGTCCTGACTTTC	CAISESAGTGANVLTF
TRBV5-1	-	TRBJ1-1	TGCGCCAGCAGCCTGACCAGGGTGAACACTGAAGCTTTCTTT	CASSLTRVNTEAFF
TRBV6-5	-	TRBJ2-7	TGTGCCAGCAGTACAAGGACGGGGACCTACGAGCAGTACTTC	CASSTRTGTYEQYF
TRBV7-8	-	TRBJ2-7	TGTGCCAGCAGCTTAGATGCAGTCCCCTACGAGCAGTACTTC	CASSLDAVPYEQYF
TRBV5-1	TRBD2	TRBJ2-3	TGCGCCAGCAGCTCCCGGACTAGCGGGAGGGCAGGCACAGATACGCAGTATTTT	CASSSRTSGRAGTDTQYF
TRBV29-1	TRBD1	TRBJ1-1	TGCAGCGTTCTAGGACAGGGGGCGCTTGTGAACACTGAAGCTTTCTTT	CSVLGQGALVNTEAFF
TRBV9	-	TRBJ1-1	TGTGCCAGCAGCGTAGAGGGGGACACTGAAGCTTTCTTT	CASSVEGDTEAFF
TRBV27	TRBD1	TRBJ1-1	TGTGCCAGCAGTTTCTATTATCAGGGGGGCACTGAAGCTTTCTTT	CASSFYYQGGTEAFF
TRBV19	TRBD2	TRBJ2-1	TGTGCCAGTAGTATCTGGCTCACTAGCGGCAATGAGCAGTTCTTC	CASSIWLTSGNEQFF
TRBV6-1	-	TRBJ1-1	TGTGCCAGCAGTGAAGCGTGGGGCGGCACTGAAGCTTTCTTT	CASSEAWGGTEAFF
TRBV2	TRBD1	TRBJ1-2	TGTGCCAGCAGTACAGGGGAAGACTATGGCTACACCTTC	CASSTGEDYGYTF
TRBV6-5	-	TRBJ2-1	TGTGCCAGCAGTGAATTCGGGGGAAATGAGCAGTTCTTC	CASSEFGGNEQFF
TRBV5-1	-	TRBJ1-1	TGCGCCAGCAGCTTGGTTTCAGCGGTGAACACTGAAGCTTTCTTT	CASSLVSAVNTEAFF
TRBV5-1	TRBD1	TRBJ1-1	TGCGCCAGCAGCTTGTTGCTTTCGATGGACAGGGCTCCTTTCTTT	CASSLLLSMDRAPFF
TRBV6-1	-	TRBJ1-1	TGTGCCACAACGGAGTGGACTCGAACTGAAGCTTTCTTT	CATTEWTRTEAFF
TRBV27	TRBD2	TRBJ2-1	TGTGCCAGCAGTCCGGGACTAGCTGGTAATGAGCAGTTCTTC	CASSPGLAGNEQFF
TRBV29-1	-	TRBJ2-2	TGCAGCGTTGATAGGGGGTTGAACACCGGGGAGCTGTTTTTT	CSVDRGLNTGELFF
TRBV5-1	TRBD1	TRBJ2-7	TGCGCCAGCAGCTCCGGGACAGGGAGTTACGAGCAGTACTTC	CASSSGTGSYEQYF